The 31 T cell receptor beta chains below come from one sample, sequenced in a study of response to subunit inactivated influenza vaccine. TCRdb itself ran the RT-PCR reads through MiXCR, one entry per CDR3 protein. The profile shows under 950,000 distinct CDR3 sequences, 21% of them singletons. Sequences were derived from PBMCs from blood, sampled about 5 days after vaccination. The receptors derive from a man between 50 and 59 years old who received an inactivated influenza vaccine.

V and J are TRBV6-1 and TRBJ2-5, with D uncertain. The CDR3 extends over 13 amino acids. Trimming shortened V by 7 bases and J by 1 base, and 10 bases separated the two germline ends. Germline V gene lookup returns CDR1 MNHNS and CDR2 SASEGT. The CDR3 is CASMKGIQETQYF. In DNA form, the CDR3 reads TGTGCCAGCATGAAGGGCATCCAAGAGACCCAGTACTTC.

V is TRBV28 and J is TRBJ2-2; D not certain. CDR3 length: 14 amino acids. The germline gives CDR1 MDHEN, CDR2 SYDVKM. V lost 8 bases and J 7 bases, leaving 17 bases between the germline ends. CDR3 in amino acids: CASGNRLGSGELFF. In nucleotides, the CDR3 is TGTGCCAGCGGAAACCGATTGGGTAGCGGGGAGCTGTTTTTT.

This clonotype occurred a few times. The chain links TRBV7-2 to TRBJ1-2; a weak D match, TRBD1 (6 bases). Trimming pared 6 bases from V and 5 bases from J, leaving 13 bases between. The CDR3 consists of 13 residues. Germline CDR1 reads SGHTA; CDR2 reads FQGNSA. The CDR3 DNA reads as TGTGCCAGCAGTCCTATACAGGGATATGGCTACACCTTC. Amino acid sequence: CASSPIQGYGYTF.

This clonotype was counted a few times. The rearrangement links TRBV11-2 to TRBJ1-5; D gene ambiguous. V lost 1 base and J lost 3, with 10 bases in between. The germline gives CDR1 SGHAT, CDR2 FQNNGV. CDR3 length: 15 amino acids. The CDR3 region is CASSLGATANQPQHF. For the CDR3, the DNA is TGTGCCAGCAGCTTAGGCGCGACGGCCAATCAGCCCCAGCATTTT. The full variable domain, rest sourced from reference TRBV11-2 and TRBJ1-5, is EAGVAQSPRYKIIEKRQSVAFWCNPISGHATLYWYQQILGQGPKLLIQFQNNGVVDDSQLPKDRFSAERLKGVDSTLKIQPAKLEDSAVYLCASSLGATANQPQHFGDGTRLSIL.

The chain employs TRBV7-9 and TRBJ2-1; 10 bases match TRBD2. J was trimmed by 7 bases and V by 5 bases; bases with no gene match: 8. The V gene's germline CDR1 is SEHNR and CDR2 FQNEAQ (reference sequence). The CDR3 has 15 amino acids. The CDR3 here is CASSVPGLALNEQFF. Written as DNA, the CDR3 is TGTGCCAGCAGCGTCCCGGGACTAGCGTTGAATGAGCAGTTCTTC. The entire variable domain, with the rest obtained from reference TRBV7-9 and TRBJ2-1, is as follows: DTGVSQNPRHKITKRGQNVTFRCDPISEHNRLYWYRQTLGQGPEFLTYFQNEAQLEKSRLLSDRFSAERPKGSFSTLEIQRTEQGDSAMYLCASSVPGLALNEQFFGPGTRLTVL.

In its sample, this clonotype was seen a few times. CDR3 protein: CAWSVGDYSYNEQFF. Here the CDR3 DNA reads TGTGCCTGGAGTGTAGGGGACTACTCCTACAATGAGCAGTTCTTC. The V call is TRBV30, the J call TRBJ2-1; 7 positions agree with TRBD2. V lost 0 bases and J lost 0; bases outside the gene matches: 2. The CDR3 extends over 15 amino acids. Germline V CDR1 and CDR2: GTSNPN, SVGIG (reference sequence).

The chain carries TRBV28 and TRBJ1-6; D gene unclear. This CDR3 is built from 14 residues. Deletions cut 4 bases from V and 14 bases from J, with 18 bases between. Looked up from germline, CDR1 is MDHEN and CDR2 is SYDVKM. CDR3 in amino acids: CASSSPEITGTLHF. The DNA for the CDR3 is TGTGCCAGCAGTTCGCCCGAAATAACTGGCACCCTCCACTTT.

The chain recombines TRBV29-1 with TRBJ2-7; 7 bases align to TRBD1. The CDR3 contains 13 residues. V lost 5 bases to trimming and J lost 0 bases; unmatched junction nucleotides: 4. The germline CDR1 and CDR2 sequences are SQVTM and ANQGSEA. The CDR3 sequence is CSVPGQSSYEQYF. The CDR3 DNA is TGCAGCGTTCCGGGACAGAGCTCCTACGAGCAGTACTTC.

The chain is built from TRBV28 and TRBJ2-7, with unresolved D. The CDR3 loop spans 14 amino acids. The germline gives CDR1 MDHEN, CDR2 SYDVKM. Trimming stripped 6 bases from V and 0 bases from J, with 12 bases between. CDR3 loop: CASSFAISSYEQYF. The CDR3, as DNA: TGTGCCAGCAGCTTCGCTATAAGCTCCTACGAGCAGTACTTC. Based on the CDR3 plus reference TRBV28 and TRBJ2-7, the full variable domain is DVKVTQSSRYLVKRTGEKVFLECVQDMDHENMFWYRQDPGLGLRLIYFSYDVKMKEKGDIPEGYSVSREKKERFSLILESASTNQTSMYLCASSFAISSYEQYFGPGTRLTVT.

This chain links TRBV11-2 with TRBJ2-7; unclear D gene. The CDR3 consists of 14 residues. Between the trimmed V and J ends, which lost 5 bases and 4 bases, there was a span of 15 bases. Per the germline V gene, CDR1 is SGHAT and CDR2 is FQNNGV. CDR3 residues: CASSPWRGHYEQYF. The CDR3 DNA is TGTGCCAGCAGCCCATGGAGAGGCCATTACGAGCAGTACTTC.

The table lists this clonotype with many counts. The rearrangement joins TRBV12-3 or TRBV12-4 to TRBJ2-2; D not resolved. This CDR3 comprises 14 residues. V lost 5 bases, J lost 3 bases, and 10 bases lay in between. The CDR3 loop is CASSTLRDTGELFF. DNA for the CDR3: TGTGCCAGCAGTACCTTGAGAGACACCGGGGAGCTGTTTTTT.

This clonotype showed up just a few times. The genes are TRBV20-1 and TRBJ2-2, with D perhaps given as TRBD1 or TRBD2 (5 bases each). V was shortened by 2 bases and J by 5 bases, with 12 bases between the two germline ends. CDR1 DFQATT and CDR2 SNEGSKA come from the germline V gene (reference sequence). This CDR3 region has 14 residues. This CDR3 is CSARRDGTTGELFF. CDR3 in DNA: TGCAGTGCTAGACGGGACGGTACGACCGGGGAGCTGTTTTTT.

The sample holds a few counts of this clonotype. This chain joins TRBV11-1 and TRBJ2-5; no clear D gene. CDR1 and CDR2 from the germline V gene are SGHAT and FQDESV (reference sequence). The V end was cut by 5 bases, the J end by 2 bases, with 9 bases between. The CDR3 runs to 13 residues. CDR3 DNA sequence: TGTGCCAGCAGCCTTGAATCTCAAGAGACCCAGTACTTC. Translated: CASSLESQETQYF.

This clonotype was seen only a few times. Here the CDR3 reads CASSPARQPLYNEQFF. For the CDR3, the DNA is TGTGCCAGCAGCCCCGCGCGACAGCCTCTCTACAATGAGCAGTTCTTC. This rearrangement joins TRBV11-2 to TRBJ2-1, with a tentative D call TRBD1 (5 bases). Trimming took 5 bases from V and 3 from J, leaving 17 bases between them. The CDR3 is made up of 16 amino acids. In germline, CDR1 is SGHAT, CDR2 FQNNGV.

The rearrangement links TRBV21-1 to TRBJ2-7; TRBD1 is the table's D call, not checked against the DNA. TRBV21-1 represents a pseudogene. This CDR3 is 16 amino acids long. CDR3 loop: CASSKERDGGTYEQYF. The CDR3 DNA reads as TGTGCCAGCAGCAAAGAGAGGGATGGGGGTACCTACGAGCAGTACTTC.

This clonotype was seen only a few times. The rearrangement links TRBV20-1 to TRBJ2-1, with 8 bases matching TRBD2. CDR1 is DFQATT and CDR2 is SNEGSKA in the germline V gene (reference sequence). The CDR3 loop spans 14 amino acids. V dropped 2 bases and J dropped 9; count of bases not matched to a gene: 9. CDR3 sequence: CSARPQRLATEQFF. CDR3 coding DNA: TGCAGTGCTAGACCACAGAGACTAGCGACTGAGCAGTTCTTC.

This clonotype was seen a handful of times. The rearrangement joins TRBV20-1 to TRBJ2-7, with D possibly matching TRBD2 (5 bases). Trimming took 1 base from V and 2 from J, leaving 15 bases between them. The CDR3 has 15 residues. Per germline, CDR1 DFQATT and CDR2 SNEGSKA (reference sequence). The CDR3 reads CSARGGSFPTYEQYF. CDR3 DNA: TGCAGTGCTAGAGGAGGGAGCTTCCCCACCTACGAGCAGTACTTC.

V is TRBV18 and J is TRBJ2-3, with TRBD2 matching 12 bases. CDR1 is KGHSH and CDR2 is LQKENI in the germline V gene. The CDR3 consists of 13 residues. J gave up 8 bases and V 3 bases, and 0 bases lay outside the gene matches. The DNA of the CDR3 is TGTGCCAGCTCACCGGGACTAGCGGGTACGCAGTATTTT. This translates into CASSPGLAGTQYF.

In nucleotides, the CDR3 is TGCAGTGCTATAGCGGGGGGAAGCACCGGGGAGCTGTTTTTT. This encodes CSAIAGGSTGELFF. The chain links TRBV20-1 to TRBJ2-2, with 10 bases fitting TRBD2. This CDR3 has 14 residues. Per the germline V gene, CDR1 is DFQATT and CDR2 is SNEGSKA (reference sequence). V lost 4 bases and J lost 4; bases outside the gene matches: 3.

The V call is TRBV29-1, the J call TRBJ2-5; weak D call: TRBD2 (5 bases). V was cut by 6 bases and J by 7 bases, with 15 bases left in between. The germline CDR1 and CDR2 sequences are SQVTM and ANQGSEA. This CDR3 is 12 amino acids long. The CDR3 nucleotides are TGCAGCGTGTTACTAGGCCGGGGGACCCAGTACTTC. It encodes CSVLLGRGTQYF.

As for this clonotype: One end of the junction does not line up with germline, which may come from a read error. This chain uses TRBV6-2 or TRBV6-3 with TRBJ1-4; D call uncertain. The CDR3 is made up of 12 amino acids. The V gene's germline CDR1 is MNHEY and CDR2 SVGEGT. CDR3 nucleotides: TGTGCCAGCAGCGACCCAAATGAAAAACTATTTTTT. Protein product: CASSDPNEKLFF.

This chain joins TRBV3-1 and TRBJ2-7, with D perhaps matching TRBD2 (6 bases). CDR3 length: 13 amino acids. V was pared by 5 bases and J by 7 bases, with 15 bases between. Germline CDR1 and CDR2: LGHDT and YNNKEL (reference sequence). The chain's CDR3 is CASSSLGGSEQYF. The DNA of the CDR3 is TGTGCCAGCAGCAGCCTCGGGGGAAGTGAGCAGTACTTC.

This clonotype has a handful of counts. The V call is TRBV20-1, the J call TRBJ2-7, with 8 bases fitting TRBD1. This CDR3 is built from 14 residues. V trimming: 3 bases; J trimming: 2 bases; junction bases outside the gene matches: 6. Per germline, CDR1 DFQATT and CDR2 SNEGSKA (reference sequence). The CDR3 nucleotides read TGCAGTGCTAGTATTCCAGGGGGCGCCTACGAGCAGTACTTC. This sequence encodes CSASIPGGAYEQYF.

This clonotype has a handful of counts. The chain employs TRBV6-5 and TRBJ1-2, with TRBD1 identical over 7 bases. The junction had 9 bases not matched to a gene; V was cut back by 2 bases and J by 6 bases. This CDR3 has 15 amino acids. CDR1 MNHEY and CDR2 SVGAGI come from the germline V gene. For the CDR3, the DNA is TGTGCCAGCAGTTACCTATTGGGAGGGGGCGATGGCTACACCTTC. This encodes CASSYLLGGGDGYTF.

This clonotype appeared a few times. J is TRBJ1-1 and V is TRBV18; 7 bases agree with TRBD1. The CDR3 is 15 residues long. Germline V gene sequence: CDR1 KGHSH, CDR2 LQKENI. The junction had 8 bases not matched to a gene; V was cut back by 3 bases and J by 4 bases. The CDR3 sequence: CASSPNRGEVTEAFF. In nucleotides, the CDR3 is TGTGCCAGCTCACCGAACAGGGGTGAAGTCACTGAAGCTTTCTTT.

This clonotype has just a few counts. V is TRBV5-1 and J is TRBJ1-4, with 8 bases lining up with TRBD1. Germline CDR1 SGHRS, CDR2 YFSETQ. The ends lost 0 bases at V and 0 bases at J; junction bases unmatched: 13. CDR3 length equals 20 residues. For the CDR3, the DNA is TGCGCCAGCAGCTTGGACGAGGACAGGGCTTCATCCCCAACTAATGAAAAACTGTTTTTT. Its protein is CASSLDEDRASSPTNEKLFF.

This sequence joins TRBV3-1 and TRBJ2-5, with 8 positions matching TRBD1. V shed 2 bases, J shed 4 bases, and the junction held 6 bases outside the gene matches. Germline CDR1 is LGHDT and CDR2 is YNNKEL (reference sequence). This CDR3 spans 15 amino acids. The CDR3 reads CASSQRTGGAETQYF. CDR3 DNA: TGTGCCAGCAGCCAACGTACAGGGGGAGCAGAGACCCAGTACTTC.

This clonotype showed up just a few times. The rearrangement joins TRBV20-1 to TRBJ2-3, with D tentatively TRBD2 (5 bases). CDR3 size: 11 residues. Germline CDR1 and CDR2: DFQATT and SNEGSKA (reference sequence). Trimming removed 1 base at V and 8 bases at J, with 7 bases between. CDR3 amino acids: CSARAEGTQYF. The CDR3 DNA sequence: TGCAGTGCTAGAGCCGAGGGTACGCAGTATTTT.

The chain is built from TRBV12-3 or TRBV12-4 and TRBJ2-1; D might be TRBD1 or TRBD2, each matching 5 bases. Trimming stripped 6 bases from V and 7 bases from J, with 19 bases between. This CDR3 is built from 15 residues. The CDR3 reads CASSPAGRVRNEQFF. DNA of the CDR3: TGTGCCAGCAGCCCCGCGGGCAGGGTGAGAAATGAGCAGTTCTTC.

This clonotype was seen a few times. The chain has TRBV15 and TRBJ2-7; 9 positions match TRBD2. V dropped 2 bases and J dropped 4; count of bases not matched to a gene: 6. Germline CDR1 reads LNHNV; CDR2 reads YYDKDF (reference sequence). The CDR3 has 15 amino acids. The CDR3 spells CATSRRREGPYEQYF. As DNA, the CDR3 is TGTGCCACCAGCAGAAGGCGGGAGGGCCCTTACGAGCAGTACTTC.

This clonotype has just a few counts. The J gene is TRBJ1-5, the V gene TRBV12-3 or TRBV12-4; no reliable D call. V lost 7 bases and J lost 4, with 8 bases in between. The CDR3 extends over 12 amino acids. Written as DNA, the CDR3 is TGTGCCAGCACAGCTCTGAATCAGCCCCAGCATTTT. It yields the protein CASTALNQPQHF.